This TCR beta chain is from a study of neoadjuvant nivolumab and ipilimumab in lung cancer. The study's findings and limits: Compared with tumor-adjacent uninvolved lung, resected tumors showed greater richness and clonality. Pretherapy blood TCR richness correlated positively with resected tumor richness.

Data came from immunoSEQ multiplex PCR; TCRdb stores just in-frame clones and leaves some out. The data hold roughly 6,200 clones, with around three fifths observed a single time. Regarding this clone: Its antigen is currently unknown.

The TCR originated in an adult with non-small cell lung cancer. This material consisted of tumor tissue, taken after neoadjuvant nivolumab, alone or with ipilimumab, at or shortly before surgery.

The DNA for the CDR3 is TGTGCCAGCAGCTCCGGGACTCGCGACTACTCCTACGAGCAGTACTTC. Translating gives CASSSGTRDYSYEQYF. The chain has TRBV7-9 and TRBJ2-7, with a possible D match to TRBD2 (6 bases). CDR1 SEHNR and CDR2 FQNEAQ come from the germline V gene (reference sequence). The V and J ends lost 4 bases and 0 bases respectively, with 16 bases between them. There are 16 residues in the CDR3. The full variable domain, its missing parts supplied by reference TRBV7-9 and TRBJ2-7, is DTGVSQNPRHKITKRGQNVTFRCDPISEHNRLYWYRQTLGQGPEFLTYFQNEAQLEKSRLLSDRFSAERPKGSFSTLEIQRTEQGDSAMYLCASSSGTRDYSYEQYFGPGTRLTVT.